This T cell receptor beta chain was captured by sequencing in a study of Ad26.COV2.S vaccination and SARS-CoV-2 variants. Study at large: Donor had been placed in the Ad26.COV2.S arm of the COV1001 trial. Intramuscular Ad26.COV2.S doses were given once or twice, 56 days apart. Study-wide points: Vaccine and placebo recipients had similar non-spike TCR breadth. From the TCR breadth and depth analyses, total T cell responses may have been underestimated.

The method was immunoSEQ multiplex PCR; TCRdb's version includes in-frame clones alone and lacks a portion of them. The table lists 400,000 to 500,000 clones, about 91% of them singletons. Germline CDR1 is DFQATT and CDR2 is SNEGSKA (reference sequence). V shed 3 bases, J shed 4 bases, and the junction held 3 bases outside the gene matches. The CDR3 covers 13 residues. Described treatment: roughly 20 received Ad26.COV2.S at low or high dose, single or two shots; 5 received placebo; per-sample allocation not given. Samples analyzed were those drawn on day 63 after the first vaccine or placebo injection. A single count supports this clone. Its specificity is unknown. This same CDR3 is encoded by further DNA sequences in the sample.

The chain carries TRBV20-1 and TRBJ1-5; 7 nucleotides line up with TRBD1. This TCR was sampled from a person between 18 and 65 years old who received the Ad26.COV2.S COVID-19 vaccine or a placebo. Sequencing was performed on peripheral blood, taken in a trial of Ad26.COV2.S vaccine versus placebo. For the CDR3, the DNA is TGCAGTGCTAGTAGGGACAGTAATCAGCCCCAGCATTTT. Translating it yields CSASRDSNQPQHF.